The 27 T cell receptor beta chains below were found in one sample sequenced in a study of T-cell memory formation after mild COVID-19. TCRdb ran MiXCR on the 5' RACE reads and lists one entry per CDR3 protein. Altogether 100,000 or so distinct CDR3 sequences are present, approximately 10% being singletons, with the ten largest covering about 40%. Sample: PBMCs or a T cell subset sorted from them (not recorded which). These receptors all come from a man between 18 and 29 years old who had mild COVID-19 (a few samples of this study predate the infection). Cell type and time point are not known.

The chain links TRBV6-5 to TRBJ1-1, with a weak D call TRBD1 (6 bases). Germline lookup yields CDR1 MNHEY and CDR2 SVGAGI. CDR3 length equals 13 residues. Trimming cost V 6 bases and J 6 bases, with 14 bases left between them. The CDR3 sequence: CASSRQGGPEAFF. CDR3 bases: TGTGCCAGCAGCCGACAAGGGGGGCCTGAAGCTTTCTTT.

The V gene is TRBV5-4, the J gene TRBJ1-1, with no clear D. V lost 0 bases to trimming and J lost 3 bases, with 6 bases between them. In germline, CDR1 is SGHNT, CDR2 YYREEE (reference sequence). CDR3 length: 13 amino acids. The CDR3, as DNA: TGTGCCAGCAGCTTGGATGGGGACACTGAAGCTTTCTTT. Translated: CASSLDGDTEAFF.

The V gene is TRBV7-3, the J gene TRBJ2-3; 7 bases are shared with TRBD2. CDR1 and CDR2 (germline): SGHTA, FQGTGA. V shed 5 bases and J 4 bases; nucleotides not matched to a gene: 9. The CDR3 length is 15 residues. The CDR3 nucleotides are TGTGCCAGCAGCCGGACGGGGAGGGCAGCAGATACGCAGTATTTT. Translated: CASSRTGRAADTQYF.

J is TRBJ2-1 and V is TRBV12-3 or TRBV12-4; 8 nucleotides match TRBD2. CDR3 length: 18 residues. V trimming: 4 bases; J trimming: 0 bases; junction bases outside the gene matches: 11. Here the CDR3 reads CASSSGITTSASYNEQFF. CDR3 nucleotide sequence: TGTGCCAGCAGTTCCGGCATAACGACTAGCGCCTCCTACAATGAGCAGTTCTTC.

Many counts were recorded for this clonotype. The CDR3 loop is CASSLWSLDRERGNTQYF. DNA for the CDR3: TGCGCCAGCAGCTTGTGGTCACTGGACAGGGAGCGCGGGAATACGCAGTATTTT. The chain uses TRBV5-1 and TRBJ2-3, with 8 bases identical to TRBD1. Unmatched junction bases numbered 17, after V lost 1 base and J lost 7 bases. Germline assignment: CDR1 SGHRS and CDR2 YFSETQ. This CDR3 has 18 amino acids.

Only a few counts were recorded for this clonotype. The CDR3 loop is CASRTARNTIYF. The CDR3 nucleotides read TGTGCCAGCAGAACTGCTCGAAACACCATATATTTT. The chain employs TRBV7-9 and TRBJ1-3; D call uncertain. Germline loops: CDR1 SEHNR, CDR2 FQNEAQ (reference sequence). The CDR3 is made up of 12 amino acids. Trimming left V 6 bases short and J 5 bases short, with 8 bases between.

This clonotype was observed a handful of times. The CDR3 region has the DNA TGTGCCAGCAGGACCCCAAGAAATAACTACAATGAGCAGTTCTTC. This encodes CASRTPRNNYNEQFF. The chain couples TRBV6-2 or TRBV6-3 to TRBJ2-1; no reliable D call. V lost 6 bases to trimming and J lost 3 bases, with 15 bases between them. CDR1 and CDR2 from the germline V gene are MNHEY and SVGEGT. The CDR3 runs to 15 residues.

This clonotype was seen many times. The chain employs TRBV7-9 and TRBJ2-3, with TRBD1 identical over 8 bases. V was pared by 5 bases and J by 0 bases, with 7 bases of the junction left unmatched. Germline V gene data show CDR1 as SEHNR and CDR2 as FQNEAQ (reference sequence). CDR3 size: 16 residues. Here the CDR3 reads CASSPRDRTSTDTQYF. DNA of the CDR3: TGTGCCAGCAGCCCCAGGGACAGGACTAGCACAGATACGCAGTATTTT.

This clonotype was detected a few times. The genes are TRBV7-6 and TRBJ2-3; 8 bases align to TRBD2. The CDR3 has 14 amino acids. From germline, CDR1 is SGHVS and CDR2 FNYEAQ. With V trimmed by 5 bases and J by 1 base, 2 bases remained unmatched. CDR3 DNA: TGTGCCAGCAGCCGTAGCGGGGGCACAGATACGCAGTATTTT. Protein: CASSRSGGTDTQYF.

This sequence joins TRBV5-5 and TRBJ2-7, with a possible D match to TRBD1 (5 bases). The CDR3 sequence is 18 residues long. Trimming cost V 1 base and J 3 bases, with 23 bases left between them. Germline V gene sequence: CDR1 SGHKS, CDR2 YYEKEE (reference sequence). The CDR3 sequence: CASSLMVSRAGNDYEQYF. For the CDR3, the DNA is TGTGCCAGCAGCTTGATGGTTTCCAGGGCAGGGAACGACTACGAGCAGTACTTC.

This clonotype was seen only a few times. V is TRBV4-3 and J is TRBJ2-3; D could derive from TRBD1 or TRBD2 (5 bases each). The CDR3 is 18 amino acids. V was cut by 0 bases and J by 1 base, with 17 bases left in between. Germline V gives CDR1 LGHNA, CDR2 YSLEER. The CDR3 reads CASSQEIGTSRRTDTQYF. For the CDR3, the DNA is TGCGCCAGCAGCCAAGAGATCGGGACCTCCAGACGCACAGATACGCAGTATTTT.

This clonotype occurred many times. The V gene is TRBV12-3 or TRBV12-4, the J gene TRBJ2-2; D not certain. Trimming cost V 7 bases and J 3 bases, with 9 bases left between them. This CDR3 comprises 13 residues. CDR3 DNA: TGTGCCAGCACCCACAAAGACACCGGGGAGCTGTTTTTT. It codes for CASTHKDTGELFF.

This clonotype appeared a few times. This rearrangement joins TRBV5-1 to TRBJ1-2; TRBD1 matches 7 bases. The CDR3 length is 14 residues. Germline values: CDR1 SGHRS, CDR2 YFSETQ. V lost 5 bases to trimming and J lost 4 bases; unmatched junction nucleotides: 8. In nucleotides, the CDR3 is TGCGCCAGCAGTTTAGGGACAGCAGTCTATGGCTACACCTTC. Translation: CASSLGTAVYGYTF.

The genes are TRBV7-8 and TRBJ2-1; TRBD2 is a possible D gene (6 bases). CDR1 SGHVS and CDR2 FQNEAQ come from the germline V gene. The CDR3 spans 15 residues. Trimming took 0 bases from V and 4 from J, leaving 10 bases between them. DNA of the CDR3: TGTGCCAGCAGCTTAGCTCCTAGCGCTTACAATGAGCAGTTCTTC. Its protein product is CASSLAPSAYNEQFF.

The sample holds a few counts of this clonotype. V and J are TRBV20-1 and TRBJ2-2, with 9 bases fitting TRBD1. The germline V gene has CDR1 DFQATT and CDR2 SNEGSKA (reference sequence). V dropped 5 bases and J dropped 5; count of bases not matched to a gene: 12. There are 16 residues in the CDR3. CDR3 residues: CSAYHLPGQGTGELFF. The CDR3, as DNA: TGCAGTGCTTACCACCTACCGGGACAGGGAACCGGGGAGCTGTTTTTT.

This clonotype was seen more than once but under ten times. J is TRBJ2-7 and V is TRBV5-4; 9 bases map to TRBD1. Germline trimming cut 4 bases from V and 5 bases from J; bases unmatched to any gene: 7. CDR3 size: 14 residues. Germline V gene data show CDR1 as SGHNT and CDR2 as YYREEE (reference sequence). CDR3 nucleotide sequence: TGTGCCAGCAGCCACCGGGACAGGGTCCACGAGCAGTACTTC. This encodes CASSHRDRVHEQYF.

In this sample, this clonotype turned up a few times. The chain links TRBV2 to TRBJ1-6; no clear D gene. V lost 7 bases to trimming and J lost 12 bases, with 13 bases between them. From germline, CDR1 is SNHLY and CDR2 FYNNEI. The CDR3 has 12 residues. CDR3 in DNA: TGTGCCAGCAAGACCGGAGCCGGACCCCTCCACTTT. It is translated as CASKTGAGPLHF.

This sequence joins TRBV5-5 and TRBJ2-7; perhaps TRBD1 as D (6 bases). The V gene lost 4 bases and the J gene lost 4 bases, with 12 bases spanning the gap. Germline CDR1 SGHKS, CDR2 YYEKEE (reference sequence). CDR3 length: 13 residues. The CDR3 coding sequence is TGTGCCAGCAGCCCCGGACAGTCGTACGAGCAGTACGTC. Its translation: CASSPGQSYEQYV.

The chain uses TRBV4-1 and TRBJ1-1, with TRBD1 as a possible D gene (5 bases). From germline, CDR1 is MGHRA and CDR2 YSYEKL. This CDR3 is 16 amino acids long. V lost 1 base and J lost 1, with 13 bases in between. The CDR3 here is CASSQVWGRTNTEAFF. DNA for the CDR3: TGCGCCAGCAGCCAAGTCTGGGGACGGACGAACACTGAAGCTTTCTTT.

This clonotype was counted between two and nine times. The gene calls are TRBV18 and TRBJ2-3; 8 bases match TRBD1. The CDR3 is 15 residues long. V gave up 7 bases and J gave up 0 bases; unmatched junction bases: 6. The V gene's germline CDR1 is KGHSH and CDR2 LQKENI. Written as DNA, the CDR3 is TGTGCCAGCTTCCAGGGGGCGATGAGCACAGATACGCAGTATTTT. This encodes CASFQGAMSTDTQYF.

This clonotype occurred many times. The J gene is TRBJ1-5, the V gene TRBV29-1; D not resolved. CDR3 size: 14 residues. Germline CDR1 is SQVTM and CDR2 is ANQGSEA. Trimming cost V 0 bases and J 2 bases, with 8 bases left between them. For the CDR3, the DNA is TGCAGCGTTGAAGAAAGCGGGGGCAATCAGCCCCAGCATTTT. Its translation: CSVEESGGNQPQHF.

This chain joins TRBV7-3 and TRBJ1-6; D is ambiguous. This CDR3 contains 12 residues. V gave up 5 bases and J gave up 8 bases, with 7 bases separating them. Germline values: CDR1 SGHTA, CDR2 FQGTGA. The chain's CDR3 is CASSPSYSPLHF. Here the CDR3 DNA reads TGTGCCAGCAGCCCGTCATATTCACCCCTCCACTTT.

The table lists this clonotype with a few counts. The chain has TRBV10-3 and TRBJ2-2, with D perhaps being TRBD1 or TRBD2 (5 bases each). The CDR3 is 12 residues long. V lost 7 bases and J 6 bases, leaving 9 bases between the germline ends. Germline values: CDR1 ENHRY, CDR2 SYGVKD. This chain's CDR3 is CAIKTGPGELFF. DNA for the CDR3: TGTGCCATCAAAACGGGGCCCGGGGAGCTGTTTTTT.

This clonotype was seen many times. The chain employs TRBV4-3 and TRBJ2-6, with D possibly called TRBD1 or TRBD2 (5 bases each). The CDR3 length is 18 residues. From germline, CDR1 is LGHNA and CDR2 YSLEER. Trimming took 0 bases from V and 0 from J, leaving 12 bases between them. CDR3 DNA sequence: TGCGCCAGCAGCCAAGATCAGAAGGGACCCTCTGGGGCCAACGTCCTGACTTTC. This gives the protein CASSQDQKGPSGANVLTF.

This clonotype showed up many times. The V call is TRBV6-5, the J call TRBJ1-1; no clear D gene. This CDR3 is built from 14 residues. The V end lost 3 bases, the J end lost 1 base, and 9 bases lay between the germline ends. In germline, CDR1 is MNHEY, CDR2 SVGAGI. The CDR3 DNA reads TGTGCCAGCAGTTATGGCACGGAGAACACTGAAGCTTTCTTT. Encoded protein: CASSYGTENTEAFF.

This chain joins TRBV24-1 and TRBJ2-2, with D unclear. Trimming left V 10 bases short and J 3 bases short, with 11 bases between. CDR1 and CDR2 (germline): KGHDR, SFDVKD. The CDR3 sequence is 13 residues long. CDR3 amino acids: CATSPWDTGELFF. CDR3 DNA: TGTGCCACTTCCCCCTGGGACACCGGGGAGCTGTTTTTT.

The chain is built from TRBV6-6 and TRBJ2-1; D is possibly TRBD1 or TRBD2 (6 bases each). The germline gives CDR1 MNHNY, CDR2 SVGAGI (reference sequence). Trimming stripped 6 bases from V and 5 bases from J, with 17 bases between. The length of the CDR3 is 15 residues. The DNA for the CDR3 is TGTGCCAGCAGAGAAGGGGGGCCGTATGACAATGAGCAGTTCTTC. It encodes CASREGGPYDNEQFF.